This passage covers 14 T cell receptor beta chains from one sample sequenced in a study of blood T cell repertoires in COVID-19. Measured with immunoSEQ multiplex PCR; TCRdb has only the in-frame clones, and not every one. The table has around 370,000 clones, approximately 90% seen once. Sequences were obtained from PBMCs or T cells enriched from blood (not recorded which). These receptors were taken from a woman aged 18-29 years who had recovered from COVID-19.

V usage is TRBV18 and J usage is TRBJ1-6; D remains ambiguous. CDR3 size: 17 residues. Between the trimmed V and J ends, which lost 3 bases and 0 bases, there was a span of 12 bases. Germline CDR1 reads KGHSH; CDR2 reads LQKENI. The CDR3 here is CASSPGRQSSYNSPLHF. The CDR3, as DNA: TGTGCCAGCTCACCGGGCCGCCAGAGCTCCTATAATTCACCCCTCCACTTT. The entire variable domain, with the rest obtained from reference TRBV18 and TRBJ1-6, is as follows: NAGVMQNPRHLVRRRGQEARLRCSPMKGHSHVYWYRQLPEEGLKFMVYLQKENIIDESGMPKERFSAEFPKEGPSILRIQQVVRGDSAAYFCASSPGRQSSYNSPLHFGNGTRLTVT.

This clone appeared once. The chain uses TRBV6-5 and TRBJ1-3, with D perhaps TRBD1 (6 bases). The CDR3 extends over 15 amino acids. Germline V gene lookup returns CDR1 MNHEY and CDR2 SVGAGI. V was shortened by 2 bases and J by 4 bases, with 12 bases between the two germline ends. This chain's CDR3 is CASSYQGNSGNTIYF. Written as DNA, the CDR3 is TGTGCCAGCAGTTACCAGGGGAACTCCGGAAACACCATATATTTT.

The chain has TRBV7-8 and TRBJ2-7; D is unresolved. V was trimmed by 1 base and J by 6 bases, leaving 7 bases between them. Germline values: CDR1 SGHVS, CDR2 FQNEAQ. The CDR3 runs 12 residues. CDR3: CASSLGSGEQYF. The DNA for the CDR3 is TGTGCCAGCAGCTTAGGTTCCGGCGAGCAGTACTTC. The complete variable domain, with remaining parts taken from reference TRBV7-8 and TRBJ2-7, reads GAGVSQSPRYKVAKRGQDVALRCDPISGHVSLFWYQQALGQGPEFLTYFQNEAQLDKSGLPSDRFFAERPEGSVSTLKIQRTQQEDSAVYLCASSLGSGEQYFGPGTRLTVT.

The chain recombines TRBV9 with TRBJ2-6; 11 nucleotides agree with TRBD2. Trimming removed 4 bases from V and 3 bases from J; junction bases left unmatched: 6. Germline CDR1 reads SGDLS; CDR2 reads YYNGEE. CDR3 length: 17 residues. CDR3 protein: CASSPRLAGSGANVLTF. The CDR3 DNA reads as TGTGCCAGCAGCCCTCGACTAGCGGGGAGTGGGGCCAACGTCCTGACTTTC.

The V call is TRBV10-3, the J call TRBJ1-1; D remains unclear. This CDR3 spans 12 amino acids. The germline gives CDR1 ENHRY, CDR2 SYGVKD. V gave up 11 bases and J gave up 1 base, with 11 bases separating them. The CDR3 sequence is CAVLSKNTEAFF. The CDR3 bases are TGTGCCGTTCTTTCTAAGAACACTGAAGCTTTCTTT.

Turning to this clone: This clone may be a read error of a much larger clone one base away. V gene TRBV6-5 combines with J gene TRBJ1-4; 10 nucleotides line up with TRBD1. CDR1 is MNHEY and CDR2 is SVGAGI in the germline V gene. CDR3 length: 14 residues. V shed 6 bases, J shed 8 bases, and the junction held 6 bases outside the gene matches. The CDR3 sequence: CASSPGTGEEKLFF. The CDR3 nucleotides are TGTGCCAGCAGCCCCGGGACAGGGGAGGAAAAACTGTTTTTT.

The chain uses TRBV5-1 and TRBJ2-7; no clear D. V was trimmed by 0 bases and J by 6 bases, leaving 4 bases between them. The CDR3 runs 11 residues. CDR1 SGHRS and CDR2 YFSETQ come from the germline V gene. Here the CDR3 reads CASSLVGEQYF. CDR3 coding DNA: TGCGCCAGCAGCTTGGTCGGCGAGCAGTACTTC. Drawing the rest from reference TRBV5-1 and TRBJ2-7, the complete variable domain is KAGVTQTPRYLIKTRGQQVTLSCSPISGHRSVSWYQQTPGQGLQFLFEYFSETQRNKGNFPGRFSGRQFSNSRSEMNVSTLELGDSALYLCASSLVGEQYFGPGTRLTVT.

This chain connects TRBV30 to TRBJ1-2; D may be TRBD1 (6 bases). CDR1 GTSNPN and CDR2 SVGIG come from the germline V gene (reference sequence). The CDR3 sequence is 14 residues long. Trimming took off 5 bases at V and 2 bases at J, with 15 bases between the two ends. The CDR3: CAWDGQIPNYGYTF. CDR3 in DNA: TGTGCCTGGGACGGACAGATTCCCAACTATGGCTACACCTTC.

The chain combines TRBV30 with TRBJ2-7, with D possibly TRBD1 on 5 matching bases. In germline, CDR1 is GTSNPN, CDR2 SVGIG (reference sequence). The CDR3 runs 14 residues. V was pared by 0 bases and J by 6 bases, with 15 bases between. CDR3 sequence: CAWSVLRTGGEQYF. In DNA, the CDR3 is TGTGCCTGGAGTGTACTTCGAACAGGTGGCGAGCAGTACTTC.

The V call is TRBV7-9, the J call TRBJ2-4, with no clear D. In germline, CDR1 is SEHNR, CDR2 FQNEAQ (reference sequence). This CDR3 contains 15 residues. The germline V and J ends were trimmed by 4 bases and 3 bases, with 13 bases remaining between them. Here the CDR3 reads CASSSREPSKNIQYF. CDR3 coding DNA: TGTGCCAGCAGCTCTAGAGAGCCCAGCAAAAACATTCAGTACTTC.

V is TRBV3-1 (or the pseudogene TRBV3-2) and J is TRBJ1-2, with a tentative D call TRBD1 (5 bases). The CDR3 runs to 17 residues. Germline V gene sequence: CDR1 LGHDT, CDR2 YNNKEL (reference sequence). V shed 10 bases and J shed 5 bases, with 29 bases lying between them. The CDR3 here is CAIPRLTAPGVGYGYTF. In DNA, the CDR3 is TGTGCCATCCCAAGGTTGACAGCCCCTGGAGTAGGGTATGGCTACACCTTC.

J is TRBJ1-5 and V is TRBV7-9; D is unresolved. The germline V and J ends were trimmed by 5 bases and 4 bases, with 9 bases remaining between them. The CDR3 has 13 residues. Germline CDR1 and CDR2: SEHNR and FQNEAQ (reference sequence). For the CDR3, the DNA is TGTGCCAGCAGCCCGCTACCGAATCAGCCCCAGCATTTT. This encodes CASSPLPNQPQHF.

The CDR3 here is CATGQGGGYGYTF. CDR3 coding DNA: TGTGCCACTGGACAGGGCGGAGGCTATGGCTACACCTTC. The chain joins TRBV24-1 to TRBJ1-2; TRBD1 agrees at 8 bases. This CDR3 comprises 13 residues. Trimming at V came to 10 bases and at J to 4 bases, leaving 7 bases not matched to a gene. Germline V gives CDR1 KGHDR, CDR2 SFDVKD.

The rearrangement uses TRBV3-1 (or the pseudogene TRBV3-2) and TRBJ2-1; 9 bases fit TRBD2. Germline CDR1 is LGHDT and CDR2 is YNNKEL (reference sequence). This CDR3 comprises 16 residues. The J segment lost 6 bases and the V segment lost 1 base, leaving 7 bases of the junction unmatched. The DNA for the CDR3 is TGTGCCAGCAGCCAAGGTATAGCGGGGGAGCTCAATGAGCAGTTCTTC. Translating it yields CASSQGIAGELNEQFF.